This is a list of T cell receptor beta chains from one sample in a study of cytomegalovirus exposure and HLA in healthy donors. Assay: immunoSEQ multiplex PCR; the TCRdb copy retains only in-frame clones and omits some. The sample shows about 200,000 clones, approximately 79% of them seen only once. Material for sequencing was PBMCs. These receptors came from a woman in her 30s in good health and CMV-seropositive. Each CDR3 is given with its conserved first and last residue. The order of the fields is D gene, clone size, J gene, V gene, CDR3 protein, CDR3 DNA. The D gene is left open where the match is weak. Clone size is given for some rows only: seen once, a few or many times, or a class if the clone is expanded.

D gene: -; clone size: -; J gene: TRBJ1-3; V gene: TRBV9; CDR3 protein: CASSPAGNTIYF; CDR3 DNA: TGTGCCAGCAGTCCCGCGGGAAACACCATATATTTT
D gene: -; clone size: -; J gene: TRBJ2-1; V gene: TRBV10-1; CDR3 protein: CASSDGGGRDEQFF; CDR3 DNA: TGCGCCAGCAGTGATGGGGGGGGCCGGGATGAGCAGTTCTTC
D gene: TRBD1; clone size: -; J gene: TRBJ1-2; V gene: TRBV10-3; CDR3 protein: CAISAYGQGYGYTF; CDR3 DNA: TGTGCCATCAGTGCCTATGGACAGGGGTATGGCTACACCTTC
D gene: -; clone size: -; J gene: TRBJ2-7; V gene: TRBV5-1; CDR3 protein: CASSLVGGSSYEQYF; CDR3 DNA: TGCGCCAGCAGCTTGGTGGGGGGAAGCTCCTACGAGCAGTACTTC
D gene: -; clone size: few; J gene: TRBJ2-5; V gene: TRBV4-1; CDR3 protein: CASSRMAHGDQETQYF; CDR3 DNA: TGCGCCAGCAGCCGCATGGCTCACGGGGACCAAGAGACCCAGTACTTC
D gene: -; clone size: -; J gene: TRBJ2-1; V gene: TRBV2; CDR3 protein: CASSEARQMYYNEQFF; CDR3 DNA: TGTGCCAGCAGTGAAGCGCGACAGATGTATTACAATGAGCAGTTCTTC
D gene: -; clone size: -; J gene: TRBJ2-2; V gene: TRBV30; CDR3 protein: CAWSLLGQTGELFF; CDR3 DNA: TGTGCCTGGAGTCTCCTCGGACAGACCGGGGAGCTGTTTTTT
D gene: TRBD1; clone size: -; J gene: TRBJ1-2; V gene: TRBV6-1; CDR3 protein: CASPSGTGRRGYTF; CDR3 DNA: TGTGCCAGCCCATCCGGGACAGGGCGTCGTGGCTACACCTTC
D gene: TRBD1; clone size: once; J gene: TRBJ2-7; V gene: TRBV19; CDR3 protein: CASTPTGGRYEQYF; CDR3 DNA: TGTGCCAGTACCCCGACAGGGGGCCGATACGAGCAGTACTTC
D gene: -; clone size: -; J gene: TRBJ2-5; V gene: TRBV6-6; CDR3 protein: CASKGTSQETQYF; CDR3 DNA: TGTGCCAGCAAAGGGACTTCACAAGAGACCCAGTACTTC
D gene: TRBD1; clone size: -; J gene: TRBJ1-1; V gene: TRBV5-1; CDR3 protein: CASSTTGRSTEAFF; CDR3 DNA: TGCGCCAGCAGCACGACAGGGAGAAGTACTGAAGCTTTCTTT
D gene: -; clone size: -; J gene: TRBJ2-7; V gene: TRBV20-1; CDR3 protein: CSASSNEQYF; CDR3 DNA: TGCAGTGCTAGTTCAAACGAGCAGTACTTC